The rows below give T cell receptor beta chains drawn from one sample of a study of identical twins. TCRdb fed the 5' RACE reads into MiXCR, producing one record per CDR3 protein. The sample holds 400,000 to 600,000 distinct CDR3 sequences, approximately 20% seen once. This sample was shared with a second study, whose subject was yellow fever vaccine responses in identical twins.

The specimen sequenced was CD4+ T cells sorted from blood. These receptors were taken from a woman aged 18-29 years in good health. Each CDR3 is given with its conserved first and last residue. The D gene is left open where the match is weak. Part of the rows lack a size; the others show once, few, many or a class for expanded clones.

D	size	V	J	length	CDR3	DNA
NA	NA	TRBV18	TRBJ1-2	15	CASSPGRPANYGYTF	TGTGCCAGCTCACCCGGACGGCCAGCTAACTATGGCTACACCTTC
NA	NA	TRBV7-9	TRBJ2-5	15	CASSTRHVGMETQYF	TGTGCCAGCAGCACCCGACATGTGGGGATGGAGACCCAGTACTTC
NA	few	TRBV18	TRBJ2-1	14	CASSPPRLDNEQFF	TGTGCCAGCTCACCACCGAGGCTAGACAATGAGCAGTTCTTC
NA	many	TRBV12-3/TRBV12-4	TRBJ2-1	15	CASSPRLENNNEQFF	TGTGCCAGCAGTCCCCGTCTAGAAAATAACAATGAGCAGTTCTTC
NA	few	TRBV28	TRBJ2-1	14	CASSFERPYNEQFF	TGTGCCAGCAGTTTTGAGCGACCCTACAATGAGCAGTTCTTC
NA	NA	TRBV10-3	TRBJ2-5	13	CAIRGGYQETQYF	TGTGCCATCAGAGGCGGGTACCAAGAGACCCAGTACTTC
NA	few	TRBV11-2	TRBJ2-2	16	CASSLVWTANTGELFF	TGTGCCAGCAGCTTAGTTTGGACGGCGAACACCGGGGAGCTGTTTTTT
TRBD2	few	TRBV18	TRBJ2-1	18	CASSPFSGGSSSYNEQFF	TGTGCCAGCTCACCCTTCAGCGGGGGTTCAAGCTCCTACAATGAGCAGTTCTTC
NA	many	TRBV18	TRBJ2-7	14	CASSLSRTVYEQYF	TGTGCCAGCTCACTAAGTCGGACAGTCTACGAGCAGTACTTC
NA	NA	TRBV9	TRBJ1-1	14	CASSPRSDATEAFF	TGTGCCAGCAGCCCCCGATCGGATGCCACTGAAGCTTTCTTT
NA	NA	TRBV2	TRBJ2-1	13	CANGQWDQGEQFF	TGTGCCAACGGACAGTGGGATCAGGGTGAGCAGTTCTTC
TRBD2	NA	TRBV7-9	TRBJ2-1	16	CASRERTSGRIYEQFF	TGTGCCAGCAGAGAGCGGACTAGCGGGAGGATATATGAGCAGTTCTTC
NA	few	TRBV12-3/TRBV12-4	TRBJ1-4	13	CATQGLNNEKLFF	TGTGCCACGCAGGGGCTAAATAATGAAAAACTGTTTTTT
NA	few	TRBV6-5	TRBJ2-7	15	CASSFTEGWDYEQYF	TGTGCCAGCAGTTTTACAGAGGGATGGGATTACGAGCAGTACTTC
NA	NA	TRBV6-2/TRBV6-3	TRBJ2-1	15	CASSYLGLGGNEQFF	TGTGCCAGCAGTTACCTGGGGTTGGGTGGGAATGAGCAGTTCTTC
NA	NA	TRBV20-1	TRBJ2-2	17	CSARRVGAMRNTGELFF	TGCAGTGCGAGAAGGGTAGGGGCGATGCGAAACACCGGGGAGCTGTTTTTT
NA	NA	TRBV18	TRBJ2-2	14	CASSPGTHTGELFF	TGTGCCAGCTCACCAGGGACCCACACCGGGGAGCTGTTTTTT
NA	NA	TRBV20-1	TRBJ2-3	16	CSARVPLAVSTDTQYF	TGCAGTGCTAGAGTACCACTTGCCGTTAGCACAGATACGCAGTATTTT
NA	NA	TRBV6-1	TRBJ2-1	15	CASRIDWILLGEQFF	TGTGCCAGCAGAATCGACTGGATACTTCTCGGTGAGCAGTTCTTC
NA	NA	TRBV3-1	TRBJ2-2	15	CASSPALGDTGELFF	TGTGCCAGCAGCCCAGCTCTAGGGGACACCGGGGAGCTGTTTTTT
NA	once	TRBV10-3	TRBJ2-3	11	CAISEGAGQYF	TGTGCCATCAGTGAAGGGGCAGGGCAGTATTTT
NA	NA	TRBV5-1	TRBJ2-4	14	CASSPAVAKNIQYF	TGCGCCAGCAGCCCCGCGGTAGCCAAAAACATTCAGTACTTC
NA	NA	TRBV5-1	TRBJ1-1	15	CASYGPSYLNTEAFF	TGCGCCAGCTACGGACCCTCCTACTTGAACACTGAAGCTTTCTTT
TRBD2	few	TRBV15	TRBJ2-1	15	CATSRSTGGPYEQFF	TGTGCCACCAGCAGAAGTACGGGGGGGCCTTATGAGCAGTTCTTC
TRBD2	few	TRBV5-1	TRBJ2-1	17	CASSSGLGTSPYNEQFF	TGCGCCAGCAGCTCTGGTTTAGGGACTAGCCCCTACAATGAGCAGTTCTTC
TRBD1	NA	TRBV12-3/TRBV12-4	TRBJ1-5	15	CASSLGTGLYQPQHF	TGTGCCAGCAGTTTAGGGACAGGGCTTTATCAGCCCCAGCATTTT
NA	NA	TRBV10-3	TRBJ1-5	13	CAIRGQVNQPQHF	TGTGCCATCAGAGGGCAGGTCAATCAGCCCCAGCATTTT
TRBD2	few	TRBV11-2	TRBJ2-1	14	CASSPLSGRREQFF	TGTGCCAGCAGCCCGTTGAGCGGGAGGCGGGAGCAGTTCTTC
TRBD2	NA	TRBV11-2	TRBJ2-7	18	CASSLRGLAGGPLYEQYF	TGTGCCAGCAGCTTACGGGGACTAGCGGGAGGGCCACTTTACGAGCAGTACTTC
TRBD2	NA	TRBV3-1	TRBJ2-1	18	CASSPTAPIAGGFNEQFF	TGTGCCAGCAGCCCCACAGCCCCCATAGCGGGAGGTTTCAATGAGCAGTTCTTC
NA	many	TRBV6-1	TRBJ2-3	12	CASSGATDTQYF	TGTGCCAGCAGTGGAGCCACAGATACGCAGTATTTT
NA	many	TRBV2	TRBJ2-2	14	CASMGPLSTGELFF	TGTGCCAGCATGGGGCCACTTTCCACCGGGGAGCTGTTTTTT
NA	NA	TRBV20-1	TRBJ2-2	12	CSAGPGTGELFF	TGCAGTGCGGGCCCGGGAACTGGGGAGCTGTTTTTT
NA	few	TRBV15	TRBJ2-3	13	CATSRVGPDTQYF	TGTGCCACCAGCAGAGTTGGCCCAGATACGCAGTATTTT
NA	NA	TRBV28	TRBJ2-4	16	CASTPGGTVGQNIQYF	TGTGCCAGCACCCCAGGAGGGACCGTAGGGCAAAACATTCAGTACTTC
TRBD2	NA	TRBV28	TRBJ2-7	14	CASSPGLANYEQYF	TGTGCCAGCAGCCCTGGACTAGCCAACTACGAGCAGTACTTC
TRBD2	few	TRBV29-1	TRBJ2-4	13	CSARHSGRNIQYF	TGCAGCGCCCGGCATAGCGGGAGAAACATTCAGTACTTC
NA	NA	TRBV9	TRBJ1-6	15	CASSVEDRPNSPLHF	TGTGCCAGCAGCGTAGAGGACAGACCTAATTCACCCCTCCACTTT
NA	few	TRBV5-1	TRBJ2-1	19	CASSLDVILGPNSYNEQFF	TGCGCCAGCAGCTTGGATGTAATTTTGGGGCCCAATTCCTACAATGAGCAGTTCTTC
TRBD1	NA	TRBV15	TRBJ2-5	14	CATSKTGYQETQYF	TGTGCCACCAGCAAGACAGGGTACCAAGAGACCCAGTACTTC
TRBD2	NA	TRBV10-3	TRBJ2-1	16	CAISRSGMKEYDEQFF	TGTGCCATCAGCCGTAGCGGGATGAAAGAATACGATGAGCAGTTCTTC
NA	many	TRBV7-8	TRBJ2-3	15	CASSLEPTNTDTQYF	TGTGCCAGCAGCTTAGAGCCTACTAACACAGATACGCAGTATTTT
TRBD1	few	TRBV4-2	TRBJ1-6	14	CASSQGTGDSPLHF	TGTGCCAGCAGCCAAGGGACAGGGGATTCACCCCTCCACTTT
NA	few	TRBV3-1	TRBJ2-2	14	CASSQDFRTRELFF	TGTGCCAGCAGCCAAGATTTTCGGACAAGGGAGCTGTTTTTT
TRBD1	NA	TRBV20-1	TRBJ2-2	17	CSARNSRTGGFAGELFF	TGCAGTGCTAGGAATAGTCGGACAGGGGGTTTCGCCGGGGAGCTGTTTTTT
NA	few	TRBV27	TRBJ2-1	16	CASSFWRASSYNEQFF	TGTGCCAGCAGTTTTTGGCGGGCCTCGTCCTACAATGAGCAGTTCTTC
TRBD1	NA	TRBV5-1	TRBJ2-1	15	CASSLDGTGRDEQFF	TGCGCCAGCAGCTTGGACGGGACAGGGAGAGATGAGCAGTTCTTC
NA	NA	TRBV5-1	TRBJ1-1	14	CASSFSSRAEEAFF	TGCGCCAGCAGCTTTTCTTCCCGGGCAGAGGAAGCTTTCTTT
NA	many	TRBV7-8	TRBJ1-4	14	CASSLARTNEKLFF	TGTGCCAGCAGCTTAGCTCGAACTAATGAAAAACTGTTTTTT
NA	NA	TRBV5-1	TRBJ1-6	13	CASSLVIGVALHF	TGCGCCAGCAGCTTAGTCATCGGGGTTGCGCTCCACTTT
TRBD2	NA	TRBV20-1	TRBJ2-7	15	CSGTSGLLSSYEQYF	TGCAGTGGGACTAGCGGCCTGCTTAGCTCCTACGAGCAGTACTTC
TRBD2	NA	TRBV12-3/TRBV12-4	TRBJ2-5	17	CASSLGWLAGAKETQYF	TGTGCCAGCAGTCTAGGGTGGCTAGCGGGGGCTAAAGAGACCCAGTACTTC